This paragraph reports one T cell receptor (beta chain). Antigen specificity is unknown. This sample was taken from a study of beta chain features in type 1 diabetes. Study-level points and caveats: HLA effects on TCRB rearrangement stayed unresolved here.

Per germline, CDR1 SQVTM and CDR2 ANQGSEA. The CDR3 extends over 13 amino acids. The V gene lost 4 bases and the J gene lost 8 bases, with 17 bases spanning the gap. Sequencing targeted expressed TCRB transcripts, as all isolated RNA had been reverse transcribed. The assay was immunoSEQ multiplex PCR, and TCRdb's table has in-frame clones only and misses some. Of 350,000 to 450,000 clones listed, approximately 15% were seen once; the top ten hold approximately 0.035%. This receptor was identified in a man younger than 40 in good health. The sample was naive CD4+ T cells from blood. V gene TRBV29-1 combines with J gene TRBJ2-5, with D possibly TRBD1 on 6 matching bases. The CDR3 DNA sequence: TGCAGCGTTGGCGGACACAGGGACACCACCCAGTACTTC. Protein product: CSVGGHRDTTQYF.